These 30 T cell receptor beta chains were all obtained from the same sample, sequenced in a study of Ad26.COV2.S vaccination and SARS-CoV-2 variants. Produced via immunoSEQ multiplex PCR; TCRdb's table is partial and in-frame only. The sample carries 380,000 or so clones, about four fifths recorded once. As for treatment: some 20 received Ad26.COV2.S at low or high dose, single or two shots; 5 received placebo; per-sample allocation not given. Specimen acquisition occurred on day 63 following the initial vaccine or placebo injection. The sequencing used peripheral blood, collected in a trial of Ad26.COV2.S vaccine versus placebo. The origin of the receptors is a person aged 18-60 years who received the Ad26.COV2.S COVID-19 vaccine or a placebo.

The chain couples TRBV7-9 to TRBJ2-3; D gene ambiguous. V gave up 4 bases and J gave up 2 bases, with 13 bases separating them. Looked up from germline, CDR1 is SEHNR and CDR2 is FQNEAQ (reference sequence). CDR3 length: 15 residues. Here the CDR3 DNA reads TGTGCCAGCAGCTCTCATTTTGGCCCCACAGATACGCAGTATTTT. It codes for CASSSHFGPTDTQYF.

CDR3 in DNA: TGTGCCAGCAGCTTCCGGACAGCCACTGAAGCTTTCTTT. This encodes CASSFRTATEAFF. The J gene is TRBJ1-1, the V gene TRBV7-2; D may be TRBD1 (6 bases). Trimming cost V 3 bases and J 4 bases, with 9 bases left between them. CDR1 SGHTA and CDR2 FQGNSA come from the germline V gene. The CDR3 consists of 13 residues.

V is TRBV7-2 and J is TRBJ1-1; no definite D call. V shed 4 bases and J shed 6 bases, with 15 bases lying between them. Germline V gene data show CDR1 as SGHTA and CDR2 as FQGNSA. The CDR3 runs to 14 residues. The CDR3 spells CASSSLSHGSEAFF. The CDR3 region has the DNA TGTGCCAGCAGCTCCCTTAGCCACGGGTCTGAAGCTTTCTTT.

This clone came up a few times. The same CDR3 is also encoded by other DNA sequences in this sample. The rearrangement joins TRBV6-5 to TRBJ2-7, with D hard to call. The germline V gene has CDR1 MNHEY and CDR2 SVGAGI. V lost 6 bases to trimming and J lost 1 base, with 7 bases between them. The CDR3 is made up of 12 amino acids. The CDR3 sequence: CASRGSSYEQYF. The CDR3 nucleotides read TGTGCCAGCAGGGGTAGTTCCTACGAGCAGTACTTC.

The genes are TRBV13 and TRBJ2-3; D gene uncertain. The CDR3 length is 13 residues. CDR1 and CDR2 from the germline V gene are PRHDT and FYEKMQ (reference sequence). V lost 5 bases and J 4 bases, leaving 10 bases between the germline ends. The CDR3 nucleotides are TGTGCCAGCAGCCCCCAAGGCGCAGATACGCAGTATTTT. Its protein is CASSPQGADTQYF. The complete variable domain, with remaining parts taken from reference TRBV13 and TRBJ2-3, reads AAGVIQSPRHLIKEKRETATLKCYPIPRHDTVYWYQQGPGQDPQFLISFYEKMQSDKGSIPDRFSAQQFSDYHSELNMSSLELGDSALYFCASSPQGADTQYFGPGTRLTVL.

Comment on this clone: Other DNA sequences in the same sample also yield this CDR3. As DNA, the CDR3 is TGTGCCAGTAGTAGGAGCTACCAAGAGACCCAGTACTTC. This codes for CASSRSYQETQYF. This chain uses TRBV19 with TRBJ2-5; D is unresolved. Germline V gene data show CDR1 as LNHDA and CDR2 as SQIVND (reference sequence). V lost 4 bases and J lost 0, with 6 bases in between. This CDR3 is 13 amino acids long. Filled out from reference TRBV19 and TRBJ2-5, the complete variable domain reads DGGITQSPKYLFRKEGQNVTLSCEQNLNHDAMYWYRQDPGQGLRLIYYSQIVNDFQKGDIAEGYSVSREKKESFPLTVTSAQKNPTAFYLCASSRSYQETQYFGPGTRLLVL.

J is TRBJ2-4 and V is TRBV12-5, with D hard to call. V shed 5 bases and J shed 12 bases, with 20 bases lying between them. The length of the CDR3 is 14 residues. Germline V gene sequence: CDR1 LGHNT, CDR2 FRNRAP. For the CDR3, the DNA is TGTGCTAGTGGTCACGAACCGACTCGCGAAACTCAGTACTTC. This translates into CASGHEPTRETQYF.

The gene calls are TRBV20-1 and TRBJ2-1; D is unresolved. The CDR3 totals 13 residues. Germline lookup yields CDR1 DFQATT and CDR2 SNEGSKA (reference sequence). The V and J ends lost 3 bases and 15 bases respectively, with 21 bases between them. CDR3 residues: CSASFTPTGSGFF. CDR3 nucleotide sequence: TGCAGTGCTAGTTTCACGCCCACTGGCTCGGGGTTCTTC.

The V gene is TRBV21-1, the J gene TRBJ2-6; the D segment call TRBD1 is taken from the table without a DNA check. TRBV21-1 is a pseudogene locus. The CDR3 extends over 17 amino acids. The CDR3 coding sequence is TGTGCCAGCCAAGGTCAGACAGGCCTCCTGGGGGCCAACGTCCTGACTTTC. It translates to CASQGQTGLLGANVLTF.

The rearrangement links TRBV5-8 to TRBJ1-1; D might be TRBD1 (5 bases). The germline V and J ends were trimmed by 1 base and 7 bases, with 11 bases remaining between them. This CDR3 contains 13 residues. The germline V gene encodes CDR1 SGHTS and CDR2 YDEGEE. CDR3 region: CASSLNYGGEAFF. The CDR3 DNA sequence: TGTGCCAGCAGCTTGAACTATGGGGGTGAAGCTTTCTTT. Using reference TRBV5-8 and TRBJ1-1 for the parts outside the CDR3, the full variable domain is EAGVTQSPTHLIKTRGQQATLRCSPISGHTSVYWYQQALGLGLQFLLWYDEGEERNRGNFPPRFSGRQFPNYSSELNVNALELEDSALYLCASSLNYGGEAFFGQGTRLTVV.

This clone has only one observation. V is TRBV18 and J is TRBJ1-1; D is unclear. The CDR3 is 11 residues long. Germline CDR1 is KGHSH and CDR2 is LQKENI. Between the trimmed V and J ends, which lost 2 bases and 7 bases, there was a span of 5 bases. The CDR3 is CASSPGFEAFF. In nucleotides, the CDR3 is TGTGCCAGCTCACCAGGTTTTGAAGCTTTCTTT.

The rearrangement uses TRBV6-6 and TRBJ1-1; the match to TRBD1 covers 8 bases. The length of the CDR3 is 15 residues. Germline V gene lookup returns CDR1 MNHNY and CDR2 SVGAGI (reference sequence). V lost 7 bases and J lost 4; bases outside the gene matches: 11. The chain's CDR3 is CASTQGQGAPTEAFF. CDR3 coding DNA: TGTGCCAGCACTCAAGGCCAGGGGGCGCCCACTGAAGCTTTCTTT.

J is TRBJ2-5 and V is TRBV5-4; perhaps TRBD2 as D (5 bases). The CDR3 length is 13 residues. Germline values: CDR1 SGHNT, CDR2 YYREEE (reference sequence). Trimming cost V 3 bases and J 0 bases, with 6 bases left between them. The CDR3 protein is CASSWTYQETQYF. CDR3 bases: TGTGCCAGCAGCTGGACTTACCAAGAGACCCAGTACTTC.

This chain uses TRBV5-1 with TRBJ2-7, with D perhaps matching TRBD1 (5 bases). Germline V lookup: CDR1 SGHRS, CDR2 YFSETQ. The CDR3 consists of 14 residues. Trimming shortened V by 2 bases and J by 4 bases, and 13 bases separated the two germline ends. CDR3 residues: CASSLSGPGYEQYF. CDR3 sequence (DNA): TGCGCCAGCAGCTTATCTGGGCCAGGGTACGAGCAGTACTTC. Full variable domain (outside the CDR3, taken from reference TRBV5-1 and TRBJ2-7): KAGVTQTPRYLIKTRGQQVTLSCSPISGHRSVSWYQQTPGQGLQFLFEYFSETQRNKGNFPGRFSGRQFSNSRSEMNVSTLELGDSALYLCASSLSGPGYEQYFGPGTRLTVT.

V gene TRBV5-1 combines with J gene TRBJ2-5; the D call may be TRBD1 or TRBD2 (5 bases each). The CDR3 is made up of 14 amino acids. CDR1 SGHRS and CDR2 YFSETQ come from the germline V gene. Trimming took 0 bases from V and 10 from J, leaving 16 bases between them. Here the CDR3 DNA reads TGCGCCAGCAGCTTGGCCAAGGGGACCGACGTCCAGTACTTC. This sequence encodes CASSLAKGTDVQYF.

V and J are TRBV6-5 and TRBJ2-1; possible D gene TRBD1, 8 bases. Trimming removed 7 bases from V and 2 bases from J, with 15 bases in between. The CDR3 has 15 residues. CDR1 MNHEY and CDR2 SVGAGI come from the germline V gene. Here the CDR3 DNA reads TGTGCCAGCAACAGCGGGACAGGCGCCTACAATGAGCAGTTCTTC. This translates into CASNSGTGAYNEQFF.

The table lists this clone with a count of one. Germline is not matched at one junction end, which may reflect a read error. The chain carries TRBV6-1 and TRBJ2-7, with TRBD1 matching over 7 bases. Germline V gene data show CDR1 as MNHNS and CDR2 as SASEGT. The CDR3 is 16 amino acids. In DNA, the CDR3 is TGTGCCAGCAGGGAAGGTACCGGGACAGCTTCCTACGAGCAGTACTTC. Translating it yields CASREGTGTASYEQYF.

The CDR3 reads CSVERAGANTGELFF. The CDR3, as DNA: TGCAGCGTTGAAAGGGCGGGGGCGAACACCGGGGAGCTGTTTTTT. The rearrangement links TRBV29-1 to TRBJ2-2, with 7 bases matching TRBD2. V gave up 2 bases and J gave up 0 bases; unmatched junction bases: 3. This CDR3 spans 15 amino acids. Germline loops: CDR1 SQVTM, CDR2 ANQGSEA.

The chain couples TRBV30 to TRBJ1-5; 8 bases fit TRBD1. V gave up 7 bases and J gave up 6 bases; unmatched junction bases: 8. Germline lookup yields CDR1 GTSNPN and CDR2 SVGIG (reference sequence). The CDR3 has 13 amino acids. The CDR3 DNA sequence: TGTGCCTCCTCGGACAGGGACGGTCAGCCCCAGCATTTT. This encodes CASSDRDGQPQHF.

The chain carries TRBV10-1 and TRBJ2-1; D assignment may be TRBD1 or TRBD2 (5 bases each). The CDR3 is made up of 12 amino acids. Trimming pared 8 bases from V and 7 bases from J, leaving 12 bases between. Germline V gene sequence: CDR1 WNHNN, CDR2 SYGVQD (reference sequence). As DNA, the CDR3 is TGCGCCAGCGGGACCTATGATAATGAGCAGTTCTTC. Amino acids: CASGTYDNEQFF.

This rearrangement joins TRBV27 to TRBJ1-5; D is unresolved. From germline, CDR1 is MNHEY and CDR2 SMNVEV (reference sequence). This CDR3 spans 15 amino acids. The V gene lost 5 bases and the J gene lost 2 bases, with 13 bases spanning the gap. In nucleotides, the CDR3 is TGTGCCAGCAGTCGGGGAAGGGAAGGCAATCAGCCCCAGCATTTT. This translates into CASSRGREGNQPQHF.

The J gene is TRBJ1-3, the V gene TRBV14; 8 positions match TRBD1. The CDR3 is 15 residues long. Germline V gene lookup returns CDR1 SGHDN and CDR2 FVKESK. Trimming took 6 bases from V and 4 from J; bases not matched to a gene: 8. The CDR3 reads CASSPQGARGNTIYF. In nucleotides, the CDR3 is TGTGCCAGCAGTCCCCAGGGGGCGAGGGGAAACACCATATATTTT.

This rearrangement joins TRBV7-9 to TRBJ1-2; tentatively, D is TRBD1 (6 bases). CDR1 and CDR2 (germline): SEHNR, FQNEAQ (reference sequence). The CDR3 loop spans 12 amino acids. Trimming stripped 5 bases from V and 2 bases from J, with 6 bases between. The CDR3 reads CASSGQNYGYTF. The CDR3 DNA reads as TGTGCCAGCAGCGGACAGAACTATGGCTACACCTTC.

The rearrangement uses TRBV5-4 and TRBJ1-2; TRBD1 matches at 8 bases. Losses at the gene ends were 1 base for V and 3 bases for J; bases not matched to a gene: 2. This CDR3 has 14 residues. The germline gives CDR1 SGHNT, CDR2 YYREEE (reference sequence). The CDR3 DNA reads as TGTGCCAGCAGCTTGATGGACAGGGACTATGGCTACACCTTC. Protein: CASSLMDRDYGYTF. Based on the CDR3 plus reference TRBV5-4 and TRBJ1-2, the full variable domain is ETGVTQSPTHLIKTRGQQVTLRCSSQSGHNTVSWYQQALGQGPQFIFQYYREEENGRGNFPPRFSGLQFPNYSSELNVNALELDDSALYLCASSLMDRDYGYTFGSGTRLTVV.

V usage is TRBV6-2 or TRBV6-3 and J usage is TRBJ2-4; a weak D match, TRBD2 (6 bases). Per the germline V gene, CDR1 is MNHEY and CDR2 is SVGEGT. The CDR3 covers 14 residues. Trimming pared 3 bases from V and 3 bases from J, leaving 9 bases between. CDR3 nucleotides: TGTGCCAGCAGTTATTTGGGGGGCAAAAACATTCAGTACTTC. Translated, it gives CASSYLGGKNIQYF.

The CDR3 here is CASRGQGIGYTF. As DNA, the CDR3 is TGTGCCAGCAGAGGACAGGGGATAGGCTACACCTTC. The V call is TRBV27, the J call TRBJ1-2; 9 nucleotides line up with TRBD1. This CDR3 region has 12 residues. The ends lost 6 bases at V and 8 bases at J; junction bases unmatched: 4. From germline, CDR1 is MNHEY and CDR2 SMNVEV (reference sequence).

This clone was observed a few times. This rearrangement joins TRBV7-9 to TRBJ1-1; tentative D call: TRBD1 (5 bases). Trimming pared 8 bases from V and 0 bases from J, leaving 13 bases between. Germline-derived CDR1 and CDR2 are SEHNR and FQNEAQ (reference sequence). CDR3 size: 14 residues. The CDR3 sequence: CASLIQGLNTEAFF. The CDR3 nucleotides are TGTGCCAGCCTTATCCAGGGCTTGAACACTGAAGCTTTCTTT.

The chain uses TRBV11-1 and TRBJ1-1; D is possibly TRBD1 (5 bases). The germline CDR1 and CDR2 sequences are SGHAT and FQDESV (reference sequence). V lost 2 bases and J 3 bases, leaving 10 bases between the germline ends. This CDR3 contains 14 residues. The CDR3 nucleotides read TGTGCCAGCAGCTTAATGGTGACAGACACTGAAGCTTTCTTT. It translates to CASSLMVTDTEAFF.

The chain recombines TRBV25-1 with TRBJ1-1; D gene uncertain. The V and J ends lost 4 bases and 5 bases respectively, with 2 bases between them. Germline V gene sequence: CDR1 MGHDK, CDR2 SYGVNS. The CDR3 runs 10 residues. CDR3 nucleotide sequence: TGTGCCAGCAGTGCTACTGAAGCTTTCTTT. Translation: CASSATEAFF.

The CDR3 DNA follows: TGTGCCAGCAGCTTCGCGGAACTCGGAGAGACCCAGTACTTC. It translates to CASSFAELGETQYF. The V and J genes are TRBV13 and TRBJ2-5; D unresolved. The CDR3 spans 14 residues. CDR1 PRHDT and CDR2 FYEKMQ come from the germline V gene (reference sequence). V lost 3 bases, J lost 4 bases, and 12 bases lay in between.